This passage covers 14 T cell receptor beta chains from one sample sequenced in a study of T cells in Graves' hyperthyroidism and ophthalmopathy (dated by TCRdb to the late 2010s). The library was prepared using multiplex PCR. Sequencer: Illumina HiSeq 2000. The TCR beta CDR3 regions were amplified from RNA transcripts. A first-round RT-PCR of the TCR CDR3 used the HTBI primer set with the Qiagen OneStep RT-PCR kit. TCRdb reprocessed the public reads (quality trimming at Q25 with fastp, clone calling with MiXCR) and kept in-frame beta chains. Rows are unified per CDR3 protein, each entry keeping the most common DNA and genes. For this sample there are fewer than 450,000 distinct CDR3 sequences; around a sixth appear just once. Over 35% of the sample is held by the ten biggest clonotypes. Sequencing was carried out using blood. These receptors originate from a man younger than 35 with Graves' ophthalmopathy.

This clonotype was seen at least ten times. The V call is TRBV28, the J call TRBJ1-3; D is unclear. V was trimmed by 3 bases and J by 3 bases, leaving 18 bases between them. Per germline, CDR1 MDHEN and CDR2 SYDVKM. The CDR3 totals 17 residues. CDR3: CASSFPGPPGGGNTIYF. Here the CDR3 DNA reads TGTGCCAGCAGTTTCCCGGGCCCTCCCGGAGGTGGAAACACCATATATTTT.

This clonotype was counted at least ten times. The V gene is TRBV7-8, the J gene TRBJ1-2, with 7 bases lining up with TRBD1. V was pared by 4 bases and J by 0 bases, with 5 bases of the junction left unmatched. The CDR3 runs to 15 residues. Germline V gene sequence: CDR1 SGHVS, CDR2 FQNEAQ. The CDR3 DNA reads as TGTGCCAGCAGCTGGAGCACAGGGGCTAACTATGGCTACACCTTC. Its translation: CASSWSTGANYGYTF.

V gene TRBV12-3 or TRBV12-4 combines with J gene TRBJ2-3; 7 nucleotides match TRBD1. The CDR3 is made up of 15 amino acids. Trimming at V came to 5 bases and at J to 7 bases, leaving 12 bases not matched to a gene. CDR3 protein: CASSPRDSGTHTQYF. In nucleotides, the CDR3 is TGTGCCAGCAGTCCCCGGGACAGTGGGACGCATACGCAGTATTTT.

V and J are TRBV15 and TRBJ1-5; weak D call: TRBD1 (6 bases). Germline lookup yields CDR1 LNHNV and CDR2 YYDKDF (reference sequence). V shed 4 bases and J shed 2 bases, with 18 bases lying between them. The CDR3 is 17 residues long. The CDR3 protein is CATSTRRGAGGNQPQHF. In DNA form, the CDR3 reads TGTGCCACCAGCACCCGGAGGGGGGCTGGGGGCAATCAGCCCCAGCATTTT.

The chain recombines TRBV12-3 or TRBV12-4 with TRBJ1-3; D remains unclear. The CDR3 totals 13 residues. Trimming took 6 bases from V and 0 from J, leaving 6 bases between them. In DNA form, the CDR3 reads TGTGCCAGCAGCACATACTCTGGAAACACCATATATTTT. Amino acids: CASSTYSGNTIYF.

This clonotype has a handful of counts. CDR3 sequence reads: CASSQDTGLFSNQPQHF. The CDR3 DNA follows: TGCGCCAGCAGCCAGGATACCGGGTTATTTAGCAATCAGCCCCAGCATTTT. The chain carries TRBV4-1 and TRBJ1-5; unclear D gene. The CDR3 has 17 residues. The V gene's germline CDR1 is MGHRA and CDR2 YSYEKL. Trimming pared 3 bases from V and 0 bases from J, leaving 15 bases between.

This chain joins TRBV7-9 and TRBJ1-2; D call uncertain. From germline, CDR1 is SEHNR and CDR2 FQNEAQ (reference sequence). V lost 1 base and J lost 1, with 10 bases in between. The CDR3 has 15 amino acids. The CDR3: CASSLVVGNNYGYTF. The CDR3 DNA sequence: TGTGCCAGCAGCTTAGTGGTAGGGAATAACTATGGCTACACCTTC.

This clonotype appeared many times. The chain combines TRBV20-1 with TRBJ1-1, with D uncertain. CDR3 length: 14 residues. Germline assignment: CDR1 DFQATT and CDR2 SNEGSKA (reference sequence). The V end was cut by 7 bases, the J end by 1 base, with 16 bases between. CDR3 nucleotides: TGCAGTGGGAATTCCGACCCAACGAACACTGAAGCTTTCTTT. Translation: CSGNSDPTNTEAFF.

This clonotype was picked up many times. The chain recombines TRBV11-2 with TRBJ2-1; 7 bases align to TRBD2. Germline-derived CDR1 and CDR2 are SGHAT and FQNNGV. The CDR3 is 15 residues long. With 4 bases clipped from V and 3 bases from J, the junction kept 6 bases outside the gene matches. Here the CDR3 reads CASSSLRGNYNEQFF. The CDR3 DNA reads TGTGCCAGCAGCTCTCTGCGGGGGAACTACAATGAGCAGTTCTTC.

The chain couples TRBV19 to TRBJ1-4, with unresolved D. CDR1 and CDR2 (germline): LNHDA, SQIVND (reference sequence). The V end was cut by 6 bases, the J end by 8 bases, with 16 bases between. This CDR3 comprises 14 residues. The CDR3 loop reads CASSEGSLGEKLFF. The CDR3 coding sequence is TGTGCCAGTAGCGAGGGTTCGTTGGGGGAAAAACTGTTTTTT.

In its sample, this clonotype was seen a few times. The chain couples TRBV24-1 to TRBJ1-5; 9 positions match TRBD1. The CDR3 is 17 residues long. Germline V gives CDR1 KGHDR, CDR2 SFDVKD. After removal of 2 bases from V and 2 bases from J, the junction contained 6 bases not matched to a gene. The CDR3 DNA sequence: TGTGCCACCAGTGATTCTCAGGACAGGGGTCGCAATCAGCCCCAGCATTTT. Its protein product is CATSDSQDRGRNQPQHF.

About this clonotype: This may stem from a read error, because a much larger clone lies one nucleotide away. The gene calls are TRBV5-1 and TRBJ2-1; 11 bases fit TRBD2. The CDR3 totals 16 residues. Germline CDR1 reads SGHRS; CDR2 reads YFSETQ. The CDR3 sequence is CASSSYSGGAYDEQFF. The CDR3 DNA is TGCGCCAGCAGCTCTTATAGCGGGGGGGCCTACGATGAGCAGTTCTTC.

This clonotype was recorded at least ten times. V usage is TRBV2 and J usage is TRBJ2-7, with a possible D match to TRBD2 (7 bases). Germline CDR1 and CDR2: SNHLY and FYNNEI. The ends were cut back, 2 bases at V and 3 bases at J, with 14 bases in the middle. The CDR3 runs 15 residues. The CDR3 sequence is CASSESRGAHYEQYF. The CDR3 DNA reads as TGTGCCAGCAGTGAATCTCGGGGGGCTCACTACGAGCAGTACTTC.

About this clonotype: One base away lies a much larger clone, so this may be a sequencing read error. This CDR3 is missing its conserved last phenylalanine or tryptophan, likely due to a read error. This chain uses TRBV3-1 with TRBJ1-6; no definite D call. The CDR3 spans 15 residues. V was clipped by 4 bases and J by 9 bases, with 16 bases between them. The germline gives CDR1 LGHDT, CDR2 YNNKEL (reference sequence). The CDR3 protein is CASSPWRSDGSPLHL. The DNA of the CDR3 is TGTGCCAGCAGCCCTTGGAGGTCCGACGGTTCACCCCTCCACCTT.